This T cell receptor (beta chain) was recorded in a study of T cell changes during pregnancy in multiple sclerosis. Generated by immunoSEQ multiplex PCR, the TCRdb table keeps only in-frame clones and is missing some. The data show 88,000 or so clones, 90% to 95% seen once. J was trimmed by 3 bases and V by 7 bases; bases with no gene match: 13. Germline V gene lookup returns CDR1 LNHDA and CDR2 SQIVND (reference sequence). This CDR3 is 17 amino acids long. This chain joins TRBV19 and TRBJ2-1; 9 nucleotides align to TRBD1. This receptor was identified in a female donor with multiple sclerosis, enrolled in a pregnancy study. The material sequenced was peripheral blood, taken before pregnancy. The CDR3 DNA is TGTGCCAGTACCTCAAGAGGACAGGGGCATTACTACAATGAGCAGTTCTTC. Amino acid sequence: CASTSRGQGHYYNEQFF.